The clone carrying this T cell receptor delta chain is medium-sized within its sample. TCRdb used CATT to re-call clones from the RT-PCR reads. The sample consists of over 2,500 delta-chain clones, around a fifth of them appearing once. Trimming left V 2 bases short and J 0 bases short, with 24 bases between. There are 19 residues in the CDR3. Germline CDR1 is GEAIGNYY and CDR2 is EKD. This entry is derived from a study of gamma-delta T cells after stem cell transplantation. The specimen was gamma-delta T cells. The receptor comes from a human donor. It is not recorded whose cells these are; they may come from a transplant donor. The gene calls are TRDV2 and TRDJ1, with D maybe TRDD2 (6 bases). CDR3: CACDSLESYRLDYTDKLIF. As DNA, the CDR3 is TGTGCCTGTGACAGTTTAGAGTCCTACCGGCTGGATTACACCGATAAACTCATCTTT.